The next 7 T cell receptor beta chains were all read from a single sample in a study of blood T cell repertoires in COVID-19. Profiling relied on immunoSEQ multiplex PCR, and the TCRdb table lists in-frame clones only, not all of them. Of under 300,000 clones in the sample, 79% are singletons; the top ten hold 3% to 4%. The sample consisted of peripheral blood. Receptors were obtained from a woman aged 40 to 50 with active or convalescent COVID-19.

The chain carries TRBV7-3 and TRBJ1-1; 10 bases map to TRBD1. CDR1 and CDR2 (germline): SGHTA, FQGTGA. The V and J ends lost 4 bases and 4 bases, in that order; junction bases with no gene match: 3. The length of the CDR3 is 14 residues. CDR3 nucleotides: TGTGCCAGCAGCTCGACAGGGGGCGCCACTGAAGCTTTCTTT. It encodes CASSSTGGATEAFF.

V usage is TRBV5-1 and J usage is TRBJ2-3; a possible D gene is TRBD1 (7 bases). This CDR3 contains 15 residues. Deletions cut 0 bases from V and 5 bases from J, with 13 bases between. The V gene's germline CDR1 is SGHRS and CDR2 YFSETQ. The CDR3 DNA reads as TGCGCCAGCAGCTTGGTTGGAGGGGGCAAAGATACGCAGTATTTT. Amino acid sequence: CASSLVGGGKDTQYF.

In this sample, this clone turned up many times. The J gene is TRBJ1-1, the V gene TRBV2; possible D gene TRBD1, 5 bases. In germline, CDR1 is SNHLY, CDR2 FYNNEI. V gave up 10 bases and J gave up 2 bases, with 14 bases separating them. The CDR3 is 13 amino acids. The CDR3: CATETANNTEAFF. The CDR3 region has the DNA TGTGCCACCGAGACAGCCAACAACACTGAAGCTTTCTTT.

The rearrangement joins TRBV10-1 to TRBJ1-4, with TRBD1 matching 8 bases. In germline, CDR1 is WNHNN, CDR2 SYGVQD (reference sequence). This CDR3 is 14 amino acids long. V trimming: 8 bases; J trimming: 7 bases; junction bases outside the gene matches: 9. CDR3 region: CASYGQGRTEKLFF. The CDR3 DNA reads TGCGCCAGCTATGGACAGGGCAGGACTGAAAAACTGTTTTTT.

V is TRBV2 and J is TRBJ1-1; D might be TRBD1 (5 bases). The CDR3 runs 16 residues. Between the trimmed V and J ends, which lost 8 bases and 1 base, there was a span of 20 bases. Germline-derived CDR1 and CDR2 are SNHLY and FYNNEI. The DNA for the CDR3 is TGTGCCAGCGACATGGTGCCCGGGACTAAGAACACTGAAGCTTTCTTT. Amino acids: CASDMVPGTKNTEAFF.

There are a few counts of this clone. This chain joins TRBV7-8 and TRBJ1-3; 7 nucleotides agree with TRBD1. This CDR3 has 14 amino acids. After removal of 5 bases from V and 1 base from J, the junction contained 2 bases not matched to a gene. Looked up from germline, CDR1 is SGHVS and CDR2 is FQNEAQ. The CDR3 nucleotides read TGTGCCAGCAGCCAGACAGGGTCTGGAAACACCATATATTTT. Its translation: CASSQTGSGNTIYF.

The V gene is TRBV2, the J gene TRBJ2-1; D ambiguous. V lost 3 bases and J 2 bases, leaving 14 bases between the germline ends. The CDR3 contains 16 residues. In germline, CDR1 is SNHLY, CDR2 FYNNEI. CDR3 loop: CASSEGLNLPYNEQFF. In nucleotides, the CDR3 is TGTGCCAGCAGTGAGGGCCTTAACCTACCCTACAATGAGCAGTTCTTC. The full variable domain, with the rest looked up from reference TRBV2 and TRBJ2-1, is EPEVTQTPSHQVTQMGQEVILRCVPISNHLYFYWYRQILGQKVEFLVSFYNNEISEKSEIFDDQFSVERPDGSNFTLKIRSTKLEDSAMYFCASSEGLNLPYNEQFFGPGTRLTVL.